This T cell receptor (beta chain) was captured by sequencing in a study of blood T cell repertoires in COVID-19. Study context: Both acute and convalescent COVID-19 samples were obtained from the United States, Italy and Spain. Nucleic acid was either cDNA or gDNA, and it came from T cells, B-cell-depleted T cells, or PBMCs.

Original analysis: Researchers report that nucleated cell counts were estimated from reference gene primer amplification. Sequenced by immunoSEQ multiplex PCR; TCRdb stores in-frame clones only, minus some. That table gives V, J and clone size, and the DNA gave D and trimming. The sample lists about 230,000 clones; about 84% were seen once. The germline CDR1 and CDR2 sequences are KGHSH and LQKENI. Trimming cost V 6 bases and J 8 bases; bases outside gene matches: 19. The length of the CDR3 is 17 residues. This receptor was identified in a woman of 80 years or more with acute or convalescent COVID-19. The J gene is TRBJ2-4, the V gene TRBV18, with TRBD1 identical over 7 bases. Source material: peripheral blood. CDR3 in amino acids: CASSPIQGNGGGDIQYF. The CDR3 DNA sequence: TGTGCCAGCTCCCCAATACAGGGGAACGGCGGAGGTGACATTCAGTACTTC.